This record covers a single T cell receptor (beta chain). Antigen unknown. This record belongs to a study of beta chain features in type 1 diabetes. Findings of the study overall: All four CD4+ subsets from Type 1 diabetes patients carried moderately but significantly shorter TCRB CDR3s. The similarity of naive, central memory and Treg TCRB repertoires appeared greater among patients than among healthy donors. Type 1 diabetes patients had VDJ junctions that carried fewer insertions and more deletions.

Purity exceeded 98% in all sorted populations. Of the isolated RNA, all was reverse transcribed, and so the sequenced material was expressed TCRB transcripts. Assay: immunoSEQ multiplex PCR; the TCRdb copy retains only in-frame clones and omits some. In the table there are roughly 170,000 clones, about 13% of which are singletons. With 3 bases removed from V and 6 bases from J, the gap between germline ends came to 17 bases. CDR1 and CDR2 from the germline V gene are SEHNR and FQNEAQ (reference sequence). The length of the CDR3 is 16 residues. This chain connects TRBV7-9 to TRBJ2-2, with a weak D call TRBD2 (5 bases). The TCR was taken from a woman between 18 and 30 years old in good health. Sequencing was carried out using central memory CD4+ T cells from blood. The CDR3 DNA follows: TGTGCCAGCAGCTTTTATCGGGAAGGGAGATCCGGGGAGCTGTTTTTT. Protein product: CASSFYREGRSGELFF.